Sequencing of this TCR beta chain was carried out in a study of a mutant IDH1 vaccine in newly diagnosed glioma. As for the study in general: Vaccines were first given 4-6 weeks after radiotherapy alone, or with temozolomide cycles. Visit V12 was scheduled at week 35 and visit V13 at week 47.

Notes on this clone: The antigen remains undetermined.

Study-level points and caveats: Shifts in the top peripheral T cell clonotypes seemed unrelated to pseudoprogression.

Assay used: immunoSEQ multiplex PCR; TCRdb lists only in-frame clones, some missing. This table has approximately 100,000 clones, around nine tenths appearing once. V was trimmed by 3 bases and J by 2 bases, leaving 12 bases between them. The CDR3 covers 15 residues. CDR1 is SGDLS and CDR2 is YYNGEE in the germline V gene. Documented time point: week 47, end of study. Vaccination used 300 ug of mutant IDH1 20-mer peptide per dose, with topical imiquimod. The specimen was PBMCs, collected from a glioma patient whose treatment included an IDH1 peptide vaccine. The clonotype was recovered from a woman aged 45-60 years with glioma. The rearrangement uses TRBV9 and TRBJ1-5; TRBD1 might be the D (5 bases). This CDR3 reads CASSDGGRGNQPQHF. In nucleotides, the CDR3 is TGTGCCAGCAGCGATGGGGGTCGTGGCAATCAGCCCCAGCATTTT.